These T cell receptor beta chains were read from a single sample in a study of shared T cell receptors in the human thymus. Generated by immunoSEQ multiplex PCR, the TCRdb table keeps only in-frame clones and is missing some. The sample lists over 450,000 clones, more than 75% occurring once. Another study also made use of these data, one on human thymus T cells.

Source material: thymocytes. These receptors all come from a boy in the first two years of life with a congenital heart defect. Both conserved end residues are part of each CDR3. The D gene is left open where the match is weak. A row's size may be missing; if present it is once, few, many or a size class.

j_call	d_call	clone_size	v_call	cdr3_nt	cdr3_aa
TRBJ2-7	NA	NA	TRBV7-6	TGTGCCAGCAGCCTGCTCCCCTATAGAATTGAGTTTCCGGAGATTGAGCAGTACTTC	CASSLLPYRIEFPEIEQYF
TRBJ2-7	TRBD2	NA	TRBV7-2	TGTGCCAGCAGCTTACAACTAGCGGGAGAGTACGAGCAGTACTTC	CASSLQLAGEYEQYF
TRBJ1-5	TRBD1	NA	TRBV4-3	TGCGCCAGCAGGTCGCAGGGGGTGGTTTCTAGCAATCAGCCCCAGCATTTT	CASRSQGVVSSNQPQHF
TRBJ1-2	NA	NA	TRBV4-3	TGCGCCAGCAGCCCTTCAGGGGACGGGACCTATGGCTACACCTTC	CASSPSGDGTYGYTF
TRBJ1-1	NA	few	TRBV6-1	TGTGCCAGCAGTGAAGGGGCAGGGACGGGGGAAATGAACACTGAAGCTTTCTTT	CASSEGAGTGEMNTEAFF
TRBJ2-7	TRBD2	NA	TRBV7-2	TGTGCCAGCAGCTTAGTACCTAATAGCGGGAGGGAGACCTACGAGCAGTACTTC	CASSLVPNSGRETYEQYF
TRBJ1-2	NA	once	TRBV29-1	TGCAGCGCCGTCGTCTCTGGTGGGGAGGGCTACACCTTC	CSAVVSGGEGYTF
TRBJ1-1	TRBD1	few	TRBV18	TGTGCCAGCTCACCACCTGGGGACAGATCCAACACTGAAGCTTTCTTT	CASSPPGDRSNTEAFF
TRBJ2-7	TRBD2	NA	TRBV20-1	TGCAGTGCTGAGGGAGGGGACGAGCAGTACTTC	CSAEGGDEQYF
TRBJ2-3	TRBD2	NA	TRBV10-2	TGCGCCAGCAGTGAGCTACTAGCGGGACCGGGAAGGACAGATACGCAGTATTTT	CASSELLAGPGRTDTQYF
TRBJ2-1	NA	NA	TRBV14	TGTGCCAGCAGCCAAGAGGAGGTGGTCTCCTACAATGAGCAGTTCTTC	CASSQEEVVSYNEQFF
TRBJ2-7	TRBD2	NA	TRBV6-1	TGTGCCAGCAGTGAGTTGAGCGGGATCCCCTACGAGCAGTACTTC	CASSELSGIPYEQYF
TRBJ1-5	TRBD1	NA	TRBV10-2	TGCGCCAGCAGTGTCCGGACAGGGTTGGATCAGCCCCAGCATTTT	CASSVRTGLDQPQHF
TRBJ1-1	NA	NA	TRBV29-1	TGCAGCTTTGGAGGCTCCCCCTATGAAGCTTTCTTT	CSFGGSPYEAFF
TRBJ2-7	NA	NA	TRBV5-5	TGTGCCAGCAGCTTGGCCCCGGTCCCCTACGAGCAGTACTTC	CASSLAPVPYEQYF
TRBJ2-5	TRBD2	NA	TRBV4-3	TGCGCCAGCAGCCAAGTCCCCGGGACTAGCGGGGCAGAGACCCAGTACTTC	CASSQVPGTSGAETQYF
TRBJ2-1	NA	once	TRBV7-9	TGTGCCAGCAGCTTAGTGGCAGCCTACAATGAGCAGTTCTTC	CASSLVAAYNEQFF
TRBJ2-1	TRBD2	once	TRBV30	TGTGCCTGGAGTGTACCGGTTTCCGGGACTAGACTTACCCCAGCCCACAATGAGCAGTTCTTC	CAWSVPVSGTRLTPAHNEQFF
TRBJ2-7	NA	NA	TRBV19	TGTGCCAGCCGTTACGAGCAGTACTTC	CASRYEQYF
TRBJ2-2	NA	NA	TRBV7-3	TGTGCCAGCAGCCGAGCTGTAGCGGCCGGGGAGCTGTTTTTT	CASSRAVAAGELFF
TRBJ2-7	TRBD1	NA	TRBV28	TGTGCCAGCAGTTCTCACCGAAACAGGGGCCCAACCTACGAGCAGTACTTC	CASSSHRNRGPTYEQYF
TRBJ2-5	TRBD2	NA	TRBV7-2	TGTGCCAGCAGCAGGGGACTACGGGAGACCCAGTACTTC	CASSRGLRETQYF
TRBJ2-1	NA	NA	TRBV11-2	TGTGCCAGCAGCCAAAATGAGCAGTTCTTC	CASSQNEQFF
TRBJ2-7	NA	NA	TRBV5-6	TGTGCCAGCGCAGAATCCTACGAGCAGTACTTC	CASAESYEQYF
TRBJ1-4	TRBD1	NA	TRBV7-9	TGTGCCAGCAGCTTAGCGGGGGACAGGAGTGCAACTAATGAAAAACTGTTTTTT	CASSLAGDRSATNEKLFF
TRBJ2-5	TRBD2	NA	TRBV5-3	TGTGCCAGAAGCCTAGCGGGAGGATTACGGGAGACCCAGTACTTC	CARSLAGGLRETQYF